The present TCR beta chain was sequenced within a study of blood T cell repertoires in COVID-19. Overall study: The origin of the acute and convalescent COVID-19 samples was the United States, Italy and Spain.

Authors' processing steps: Researchers report that nucleated cell counts were estimated from reference gene primer amplification. Assay used: immunoSEQ multiplex PCR; TCRdb lists only in-frame clones, some missing. V and J calls and clone size are copied from that table; D and trimming were computed from the DNA. This sample has around 94,000 clones, with around 90% found just once. This CDR3 is built from 16 residues. V lost 0 bases and J lost 1; bases outside the gene matches: 3. CDR1 is LGHDT and CDR2 is YNNKEL in the germline V gene (reference sequence). Sample: peripheral blood. V is TRBV3-1 (or the pseudogene TRBV3-2) and J is TRBJ1-5, with 7 bases matching TRBD1. The clonotype was recovered from a woman between 45 and 65 years old with COVID-19, enrolled during active disease. The CDR3 protein is CASSQDTGASNQPQHF. For the CDR3, the DNA is TGTGCCAGCAGCCAAGATACAGGGGCGAGCAATCAGCCCCAGCATTTT.